These 17 T cell receptor beta chains were sequenced from one sample in a study of T cell responses to AZD1222 COVID-19 vaccine. Data came from immunoSEQ multiplex PCR; TCRdb stores just in-frame clones and leaves some out. The sample gives 100,000 to 150,000 clones, 75% to 85% of which show up once; around a quarter is in the top ten. Sequenced here: peripheral blood, sampled 28 days after the second AZD1222 dose. These receptors were taken from an adult who received the AZD1222 COVID-19 vaccine.

The gene calls are TRBV6-6 and TRBJ1-6; D is unresolved. This CDR3 contains 15 residues. V was shortened by 8 bases and J by 0 bases, with 11 bases between the two germline ends. Looked up from germline, CDR1 is MNHNY and CDR2 is SVGAGI (reference sequence). For the CDR3, the DNA is TGTGCCAGCGGGTCTATGAGCTCCTATAATTCACCCCTCCACTTT. This encodes CASGSMSSYNSPLHF.

The chain is built from TRBV28 and TRBJ1-2; no clear D. Trimming removed 4 bases from V and 2 bases from J, with 17 bases in between. The CDR3 has 16 amino acids. CDR1 is MDHEN, CDR2 SYDVKM, per germline. Here the CDR3 DNA reads TGTGCCAGCAGTTCTCTGCGGACCCCGACGAACTATGGCTACACCTTC. Translated: CASSSLRTPTNYGYTF.

The V gene is TRBV29-1, the J gene TRBJ1-1; D not resolved. Germline loops: CDR1 SQVTM, CDR2 ANQGSEA. The CDR3 has 14 residues. V was shortened by 0 bases and J by 9 bases, with 17 bases between the two germline ends. Here the CDR3 DNA reads TGCAGCGTTGAAGATGAAGGTTCAGGTATAAAAGCTTTCTTT. Protein product: CSVEDEGSGIKAFF.

The rearrangement joins TRBV9 to TRBJ2-7; D remains unclear. V dropped 3 bases and J dropped 1 base, with 8 bases sitting between them. The germline CDR1 and CDR2 sequences are SGDLS and YYNGEE. The CDR3 spans 13 residues. The CDR3 region has the DNA TGTGCCAGCAGCGGGGTCGGATCCTACGAGCAGTACTTC. This gives the protein CASSGVGSYEQYF.

This clone was recorded only once. This rearrangement joins TRBV7-2 to TRBJ2-5; D not certain. The V end lost 1 base, the J end lost 7 bases, and 13 bases lay between the germline ends. From germline, CDR1 is SGHTA and CDR2 FQGNSA. The CDR3 is made up of 14 amino acids. The CDR3 spells CASSLDRGAGTQYF. CDR3 nucleotides: TGTGCCAGCAGCTTAGACCGTGGCGCTGGGACCCAGTACTTC.

This clone is a singleton in its sample. This chain connects TRBV11-2 to TRBJ1-4; maybe TRBD1 (6 bases). Germline loops: CDR1 SGHAT, CDR2 FQNNGV. V shed 2 bases and J shed 7 bases, with 11 bases lying between them. The CDR3 consists of 14 residues. The CDR3 region is CASSLRGAGEKLFF. The CDR3 DNA reads TGTGCCAGCAGCTTAAGGGGGGCGGGTGAAAAACTGTTTTTT.

The V and J genes are TRBV7-2 and TRBJ1-5, with D perhaps matching TRBD1 (6 bases). This CDR3 contains 15 residues. V was pared by 1 base and J by 6 bases, with 13 bases between. The germline V gene encodes CDR1 SGHTA and CDR2 FQGNSA. DNA of the CDR3: TGTGCCAGCAGCTTAGATCACAGGGTGGCTCAGCCCCAGCATTTT. Encoded protein: CASSLDHRVAQPQHF.

V and J are TRBV10-3 and TRBJ1-2; D is perhaps TRBD1 (6 bases). The length of the CDR3 is 15 residues. Trimming left V 0 bases short and J 7 bases short, with 15 bases between. Germline lookup yields CDR1 ENHRY and CDR2 SYGVKD. The CDR3: CAISESGGTSSGYTF. CDR3 nucleotides: TGTGCCATCAGTGAGTCGGGGGGCACTAGCTCTGGCTACACCTTC.

The chain has TRBV7-2 and TRBJ2-3; TRBD1 might be the D (6 bases). Germline V gives CDR1 SGHTA, CDR2 FQGNSA. The CDR3 spans 16 residues. Between the trimmed V and J ends, which lost 1 base and 0 bases, there was a span of 11 bases. CDR3 amino acids: CASSLGRGSSTDTQYF. The CDR3 DNA follows: TGTGCCAGCAGCTTAGGCAGGGGCTCTAGCACAGATACGCAGTATTTT.

The chain recombines TRBV3-1 (or the pseudogene TRBV3-2) with TRBJ2-5; D is uncertain. The germline gives CDR1 LGHDT, CDR2 YNNKEL (reference sequence). The CDR3 is 15 amino acids. V was pared by 5 bases and J by 4 bases, with 17 bases between. CDR3 sequence reads: CASSKNHLLLETQYF. In DNA, the CDR3 is TGTGCCAGCAGCAAAAACCATTTACTATTAGAGACCCAGTACTTC.

The CDR3 is CASSLTVRDSPLHF. CDR3 coding DNA: TGTGCCAGCAGCTTGACAGTTCGGGATTCACCCCTCCACTTT. The rearrangement links TRBV7-3 to TRBJ1-6; perhaps TRBD1 as D (5 bases). CDR1 SGHTA and CDR2 FQGTGA come from the germline V gene. The CDR3 spans 14 residues. V dropped 3 bases and J dropped 8 bases, with 11 bases sitting between them.

This clone was found once. This chain links TRBV5-1 with TRBJ2-7, with 7 bases fitting TRBD1. This CDR3 spans 14 amino acids. Trimming took 3 bases from V and 2 from J; bases not matched to a gene: 5. The germline CDR1 and CDR2 sequences are SGHRS and YFSETQ. Here the CDR3 reads CASSSGTATYEQYF. DNA of the CDR3: TGCGCCAGCAGCTCTGGGACAGCAACCTACGAGCAGTACTTC.

The V call is TRBV10-3, the J call TRBJ2-2, with D tentatively TRBD1 or TRBD2 (6 bases each). CDR3 length equals 15 residues. Trimming removed 10 bases at V and 4 bases at J, with 19 bases between. CDR1 ENHRY and CDR2 SYGVKD come from the germline V gene. This CDR3 is CATSRDIGGTGELFF. CDR3 coding DNA: TGTGCCACTTCCCGGGACATCGGGGGCACCGGGGAGCTGTTTTTT.

The genes are TRBV27 and TRBJ2-5, with 9 positions matching TRBD1. CDR3 size: 15 residues. CDR1 and CDR2 (germline): MNHEY, SMNVEV (reference sequence). The ends lost 5 bases at V and 4 bases at J; junction bases unmatched: 8. This CDR3 reads CASSPGTGRGETQYF. The CDR3 bases are TGTGCCAGCAGTCCCGGGACAGGGAGGGGAGAGACCCAGTACTTC.

In its sample, this clone was seen once. This chain joins TRBV5-1 and TRBJ2-6, with D unresolved. V lost 4 bases, J lost 0 bases, and 8 bases lay in between. Germline CDR1 is SGHRS and CDR2 is YFSETQ. The CDR3 totals 15 residues. DNA of the CDR3: TGCGCCAGCAGCCCGACAAGCTCTGGGGCCAACGTCCTGACTTTC. Translation: CASSPTSSGANVLTF.

V usage is TRBV5-6 and J usage is TRBJ2-6, with TRBD1 matching 7 bases. The ends lost 2 bases at V and 0 bases at J; junction bases unmatched: 8. Germline CDR1 is SGHDT and CDR2 is YYEEEE. The CDR3 spans 18 residues. DNA of the CDR3: TGTGCCAGCAGCTTAAACAGGGGAGTCTTCTCTGGGGCCAACGTCCTGACTTTC. It specifies CASSLNRGVFSGANVLTF.

The chain combines TRBV13 with TRBJ1-2; a weak D match, TRBD1 (5 bases). The V end was cut by 1 base, the J end by 8 bases, with 17 bases between. Germline V gene data show CDR1 as PRHDT and CDR2 as FYEKMQ (reference sequence). The CDR3 has 15 amino acids. CDR3 nucleotide sequence: TGTGCCAGCAGCTTAGAGGTCAGGGCAGGAGTCGGCTACACCTTC. This encodes CASSLEVRAGVGYTF.